What follows are 11 T cell receptor beta chains derived from one specimen sequenced in a study of T-cell memory formation after mild COVID-19. TCRdb re-called the 5' RACE reads through MiXCR, storing one row per CDR3 protein. The sample lists roughly 350,000 distinct CDR3 sequences; 25% to 30% were seen once. Sequenced sample: PBMCs or a T cell subset sorted from them (not recorded which). The origin of the receptors is an adult woman who had mild COVID-19 (a few samples of this study predate the infection). Cell type and time point are not known.

This clonotype was seen a few times. The V and J genes are TRBV2 and TRBJ2-7; 11 bases align to TRBD2. Germline trimming cut 11 bases from V and 2 bases from J; bases unmatched to any gene: 11. CDR1 and CDR2 from the germline V gene are SNHLY and FYNNEI. CDR3 length: 15 residues. CDR3 bases: TGTGCCGGAGCTCTAGCGGGGGGCCTCACCTACGAGCAGTACTTC. Protein product: CAGALAGGLTYEQYF. Full variable domain (rest looked up from reference TRBV2 and TRBJ2-7): EPEVTQTPSHQVTQMGQEVILRCVPISNHLYFYWYRQILGQKVEFLVSFYNNEISEKSEIFDDQFSVERPDGSNFTLKIRSTKLEDSAMYFCAGALAGGLTYEQYFGPGTRLTVT.

The gene calls are TRBV3-1 and TRBJ2-3; 10 bases fit TRBD2. CDR1 LGHDT and CDR2 YNNKEL come from the germline V gene (reference sequence). The CDR3 sequence is 18 residues long. With 1 base clipped from V and 2 bases from J, the junction kept 9 bases outside the gene matches. As DNA, the CDR3 is TGTGCCAGCAGCCAAGGTTTCCTAGCGGGGGCCTACACAGATACGCAGTATTTT. Amino acids: CASSQGFLAGAYTDTQYF.

This clonotype was seen more than once but under ten times. The chain carries TRBV6-6 and TRBJ1-1, with D uncertain. V lost 5 bases, J lost 0 bases, and 13 bases lay in between. The germline gives CDR1 MNHNY, CDR2 SVGAGI (reference sequence). This CDR3 contains 15 residues. CDR3 nucleotide sequence: TGTGCCAGCAGTCCCGGACGGTCCATGAACACTGAAGCTTTCTTT. Its translation is CASSPGRSMNTEAFF.

The chain couples TRBV7-9 to TRBJ2-1; 12 bases are a match to TRBD2. Germline V gene sequence: CDR1 SEHNR, CDR2 FQNEAQ (reference sequence). The J segment lost 0 bases and the V segment lost 4 bases, leaving 13 bases of the junction unmatched. This CDR3 region has 20 residues. This CDR3 is CASSSLWGLAGTSSYNEQFF. In DNA, the CDR3 is TGTGCCAGCAGCTCTTTATGGGGACTAGCGGGTACATCCTCCTACAATGAGCAGTTCTTC.

V is TRBV12-3 or TRBV12-4 and J is TRBJ1-5; D gene ambiguous. V lost 6 bases and J 1 base, leaving 19 bases between the germline ends. The CDR3 sequence is 17 residues long. CDR3 sequence (DNA): TGTGCCAGCAGCCACGCGGTGGGCCGACTGAGCAATCAGCCCCAGCATTTT. It codes for CASSHAVGRLSNQPQHF.

The chain combines TRBV19 with TRBJ2-2; D uncertain. The CDR3 is 11 residues long. CDR1 LNHDA and CDR2 SQIVND come from the germline V gene (reference sequence). Trimming removed 5 bases from V and 6 bases from J, with 4 bases in between. The CDR3 DNA sequence: TGTGCCAGTAGTCTCCCCGGGGAGCTGTTTTTT. Translation: CASSLPGELFF.

This clonotype was detected a few times. CDR3 DNA: TGTGCCAGCAGCTCGGGACAGAGGGGATCGGGCTACACCTTC. Amino acids: CASSSGQRGSGYTF. The chain recombines TRBV11-1 with TRBJ1-2, with 7 nucleotides matching TRBD1. CDR3 length: 14 residues. Germline loops: CDR1 SGHAT, CDR2 FQDESV (reference sequence). V dropped 4 bases and J dropped 8; count of bases not matched to a gene: 10.

This chain uses TRBV6-6 with TRBJ2-7; D might be TRBD2 (8 bases). V was pared by 7 bases and J by 5 bases, with 21 bases between. The CDR3 extends over 15 amino acids. CDR1 and CDR2 from the germline V gene are MNHNY and SVGAGI (reference sequence). This CDR3 is CASTQGGGRMNEQYF. The CDR3 DNA follows: TGTGCCAGCACCCAGGGGGGCGGGAGGATGAACGAGCAGTACTTC.

In its sample, this clonotype was seen a few times. This chain uses TRBV7-3 with TRBJ2-3; unclear D gene. The germline V and J ends were trimmed by 0 bases and 5 bases, with 6 bases remaining between them. Germline V gives CDR1 SGHTA, CDR2 FQGTGA. There are 13 residues in the CDR3. CDR3 DNA: TGTGCCAGCAGCTTAACGGCTGTAGATACGCAGTATTTT. As protein: CASSLTAVDTQYF.

The genes are TRBV6-2 or TRBV6-3 and TRBJ1-1; D is uncertain. CDR1 and CDR2 (germline): MNHEY, SVGEGT. V was clipped by 5 bases and J by 5 bases, with 9 bases between them. This CDR3 has 12 residues. This chain's CDR3 is CASSRRGTEAFF. The CDR3 nucleotides read TGTGCCAGCAGTCGCCGTGGAACTGAAGCTTTCTTT.

This clonotype was seen more than once but under ten times. The J gene is TRBJ1-1, the V gene TRBV6-2 or TRBV6-3; D is unclear. Germline CDR1 and CDR2: MNHEY and SVGEGT. V lost 5 bases to trimming and J lost 11 bases, with 15 bases between them. The CDR3 consists of 12 residues. CDR3 sequence reads: CASSPLMGSAFF. CDR3 DNA sequence: TGTGCCAGCAGTCCCTTGATGGGGAGCGCTTTCTTT.